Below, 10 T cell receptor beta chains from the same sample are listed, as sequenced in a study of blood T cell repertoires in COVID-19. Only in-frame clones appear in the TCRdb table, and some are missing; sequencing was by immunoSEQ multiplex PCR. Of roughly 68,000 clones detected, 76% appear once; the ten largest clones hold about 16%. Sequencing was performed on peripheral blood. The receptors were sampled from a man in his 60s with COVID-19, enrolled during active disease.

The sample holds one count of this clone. This CDR3 reads CASSFRGAIGELFF. CDR3 nucleotide sequence: TGCGCCAGCAGCTTCCGGGGGGCAATAGGGGAGCTGTTTTTT. The chain joins TRBV5-1 to TRBJ2-2, with D possibly matching TRBD2 (7 bases). V lost 2 bases and J 8 bases, leaving 13 bases between the germline ends. This CDR3 spans 14 amino acids. Looked up from germline, CDR1 is SGHRS and CDR2 is YFSETQ. Together with reference TRBV5-1 and TRBJ2-2, the CDR3 gives the full variable domain: KAGVTQTPRYLIKTRGQQVTLSCSPISGHRSVSWYQQTPGQGLQFLFEYFSETQRNKGNFPGRFSGRQFSNSRSEMNVSTLELGDSALYLCASSFRGAIGELFFGEGSRLTVL.

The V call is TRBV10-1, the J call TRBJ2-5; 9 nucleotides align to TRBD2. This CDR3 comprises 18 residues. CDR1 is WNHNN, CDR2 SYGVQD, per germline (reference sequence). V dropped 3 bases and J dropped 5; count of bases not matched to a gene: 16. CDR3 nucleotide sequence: TGCGCCAGCAGTGAATCAAGCGGGGGGACTCAGAGTTGGGAGACCCAGTACTTC. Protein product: CASSESSGGTQSWETQYF.

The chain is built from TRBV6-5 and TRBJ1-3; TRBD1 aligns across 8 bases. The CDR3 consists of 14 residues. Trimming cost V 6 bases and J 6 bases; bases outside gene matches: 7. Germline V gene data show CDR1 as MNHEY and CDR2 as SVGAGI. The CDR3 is CASRQDRVKNTIYF. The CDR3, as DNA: TGTGCCAGCAGGCAGGACAGGGTAAAAAACACCATATATTTT.

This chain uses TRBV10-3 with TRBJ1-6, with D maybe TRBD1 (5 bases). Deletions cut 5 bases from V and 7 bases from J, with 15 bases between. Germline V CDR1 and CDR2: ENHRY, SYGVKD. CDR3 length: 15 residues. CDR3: CAISSQSRGNSPLHF. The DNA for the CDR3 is TGTGCCATCAGTAGTCAGTCCCGGGGGAATTCACCCCTCCACTTT.

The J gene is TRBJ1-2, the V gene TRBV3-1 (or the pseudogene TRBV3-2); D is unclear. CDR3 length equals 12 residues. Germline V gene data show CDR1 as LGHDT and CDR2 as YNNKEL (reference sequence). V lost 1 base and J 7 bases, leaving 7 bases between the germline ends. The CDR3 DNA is TGTGCCAGCAGCCAAGTTGCCAGTGGCTACACCTTC. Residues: CASSQVASGYTF.

The CDR3 spells CASSLALAGVHEQFF. CDR3 nucleotide sequence: TGTGCCAGCAGCTTAGCTCTAGCGGGAGTTCATGAGCAGTTCTTC. The chain is built from TRBV11-3 and TRBJ2-1, with 10 bases identical to TRBD2. Germline CDR1 and CDR2: SGHNT and YENEEA. Losses at the gene ends were 1 base for V and 8 bases for J; bases not matched to a gene: 5. CDR3 length: 15 amino acids. Combining the CDR3 with reference TRBV11-3 and TRBJ2-1 gives the whole variable domain EAGVVQSPRYKIIEKKQPVAFWCNPISGHNTLYWYLQNLGQGPELLIRYENEEAVDDSQLPKDRFSAERLKGVDSTLKIQPAELGDSAVYLCASSLALAGVHEQFFGPGTRLTVL.

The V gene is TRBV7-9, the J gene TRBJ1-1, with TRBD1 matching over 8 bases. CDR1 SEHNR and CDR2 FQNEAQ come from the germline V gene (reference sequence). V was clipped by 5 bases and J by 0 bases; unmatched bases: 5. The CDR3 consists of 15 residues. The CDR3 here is CASSPGGQVNTEAFF. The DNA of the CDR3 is TGTGCCAGCAGCCCGGGGGGACAGGTGAACACTGAAGCTTTCTTT.

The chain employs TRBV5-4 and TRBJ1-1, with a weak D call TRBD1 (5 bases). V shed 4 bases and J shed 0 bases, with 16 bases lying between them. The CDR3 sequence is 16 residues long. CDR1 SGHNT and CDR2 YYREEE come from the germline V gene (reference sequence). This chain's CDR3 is CASSPLGRHMNTEAFF. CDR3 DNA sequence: TGTGCCAGCAGCCCGCTGGGGCGGCACATGAACACTGAAGCTTTCTTT.

Here the CDR3 DNA reads TGTGCCAGCAGCCAAGCCCTGGGGGGGGTTAACACTGAAGCTTTCTTT. It codes for CASSQALGGVNTEAFF. The chain employs TRBV3-1 (or the pseudogene TRBV3-2) and TRBJ1-1; TRBD1 might be the D (5 bases). Germline V gene lookup returns CDR1 LGHDT and CDR2 YNNKEL (reference sequence). V was cut by 1 base and J by 2 bases, with 14 bases left in between. This CDR3 comprises 16 residues.

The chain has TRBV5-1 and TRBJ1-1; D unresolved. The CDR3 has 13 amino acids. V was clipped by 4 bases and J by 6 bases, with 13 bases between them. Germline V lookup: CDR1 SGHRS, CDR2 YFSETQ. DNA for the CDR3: TGCGCCAGCAGCGCCCCATTAGCAGCTGAAGCTTTCTTT. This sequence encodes CASSAPLAAEAFF. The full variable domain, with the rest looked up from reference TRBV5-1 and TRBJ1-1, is KAGVTQTPRYLIKTRGQQVTLSCSPISGHRSVSWYQQTPGQGLQFLFEYFSETQRNKGNFPGRFSGRQFSNSRSEMNVSTLELGDSALYLCASSAPLAAEAFFGQGTRLTVV.